This T cell receptor beta chain emerged from a study of blood T cell repertoires in COVID-19. Per the original data handling: Amplification from reference gene primers served as the basis for estimated nucleated cell counts. The protocol was immunoSEQ multiplex PCR, while the TCRdb copy is restricted to in-frame clones and leaves out a portion. That table is the source of V, J and clone size, and D and trimming were worked out from the DNA. Of fewer than 150,000 clones listed, 88% are singletons. Germline V gives CDR1 MGHRA, CDR2 YSYEKL. Trimming pared 0 bases from V and 2 bases from J, leaving 14 bases between. The CDR3 is made up of 16 amino acids.

The TCR originated in a man aged 45-65 years with active or convalescent COVID-19. J is TRBJ2-7 and V is TRBV4-1, with D possibly being TRBD2 (5 bases). Source material: peripheral blood. This chain's CDR3 is CASSQEARVGTYEQYF. The CDR3 DNA reads TGCGCCAGCAGCCAAGAGGCGCGGGTAGGAACCTACGAGCAGTACTTC.